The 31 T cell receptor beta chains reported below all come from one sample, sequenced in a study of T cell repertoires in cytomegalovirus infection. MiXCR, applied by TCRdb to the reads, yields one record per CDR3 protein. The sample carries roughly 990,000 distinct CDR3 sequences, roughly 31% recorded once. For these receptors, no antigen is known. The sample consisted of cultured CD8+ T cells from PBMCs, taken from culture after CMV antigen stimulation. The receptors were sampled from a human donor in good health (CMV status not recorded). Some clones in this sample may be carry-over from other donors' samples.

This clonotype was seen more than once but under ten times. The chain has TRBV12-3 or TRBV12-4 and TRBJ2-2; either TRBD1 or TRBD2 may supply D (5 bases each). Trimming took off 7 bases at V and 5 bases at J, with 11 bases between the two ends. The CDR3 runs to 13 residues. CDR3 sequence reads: CASTPRGTGELFF. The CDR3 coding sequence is TGTGCCAGCACCCCGAGGGGAACCGGGGAGCTGTTTTTT.

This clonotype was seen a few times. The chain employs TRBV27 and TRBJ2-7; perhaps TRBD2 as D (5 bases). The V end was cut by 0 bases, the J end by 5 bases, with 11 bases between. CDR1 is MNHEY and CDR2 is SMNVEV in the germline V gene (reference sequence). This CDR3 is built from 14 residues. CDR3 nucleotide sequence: TGTGCCAGCAGTTTATCGAGGGCAGATGACGAGCAGTACTTC. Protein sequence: CASSLSRADDEQYF.

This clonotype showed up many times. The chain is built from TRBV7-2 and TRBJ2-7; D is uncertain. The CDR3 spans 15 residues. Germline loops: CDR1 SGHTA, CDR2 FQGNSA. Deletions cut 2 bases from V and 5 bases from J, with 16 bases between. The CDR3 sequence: CASSLTWGLLNEQYF. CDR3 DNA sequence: TGTGCCAGCAGCTTAACCTGGGGTTTGTTGAACGAGCAGTACTTC.

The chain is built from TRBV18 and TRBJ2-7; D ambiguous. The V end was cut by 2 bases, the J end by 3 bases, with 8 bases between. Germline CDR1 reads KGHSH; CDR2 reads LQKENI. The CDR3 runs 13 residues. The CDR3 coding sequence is TGTGCCAGCTCACCAGCGAGCAACTACGAGCAGTACTTC. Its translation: CASSPASNYEQYF.

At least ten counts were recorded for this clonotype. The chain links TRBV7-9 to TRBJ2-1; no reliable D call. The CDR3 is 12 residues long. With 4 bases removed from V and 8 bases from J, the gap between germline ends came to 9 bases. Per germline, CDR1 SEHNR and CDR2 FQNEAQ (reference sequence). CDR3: CASSWGGDEQFF. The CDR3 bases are TGTGCCAGCAGCTGGGGTGGAGATGAGCAGTTCTTC.

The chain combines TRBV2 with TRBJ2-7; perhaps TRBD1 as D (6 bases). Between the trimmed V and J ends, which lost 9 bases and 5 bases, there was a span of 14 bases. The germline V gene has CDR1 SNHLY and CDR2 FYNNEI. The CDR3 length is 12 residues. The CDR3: CASVTGKDEQYF. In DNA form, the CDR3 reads TGTGCCAGTGTTACAGGGAAGGACGAGCAGTACTTC.

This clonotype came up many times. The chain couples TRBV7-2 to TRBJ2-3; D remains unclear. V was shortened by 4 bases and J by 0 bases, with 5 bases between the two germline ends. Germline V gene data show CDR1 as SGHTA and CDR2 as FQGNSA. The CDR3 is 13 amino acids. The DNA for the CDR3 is TGTGCCAGCAGCTCAATAAGCACAGATACGCAGTATTTT. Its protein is CASSSISTDTQYF.

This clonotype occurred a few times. The CDR3 sequence: CASSLSGLAQPQHF. The CDR3 coding sequence is TGTGCCAGCAGTTTATCGGGCCTCGCCCAGCCCCAGCATTTT. This rearrangement joins TRBV27 to TRBJ1-5, with no clear D. CDR3 length equals 14 residues. Trimming removed 0 bases from V and 7 bases from J, with 10 bases in between. The germline V gene encodes CDR1 MNHEY and CDR2 SMNVEV (reference sequence).

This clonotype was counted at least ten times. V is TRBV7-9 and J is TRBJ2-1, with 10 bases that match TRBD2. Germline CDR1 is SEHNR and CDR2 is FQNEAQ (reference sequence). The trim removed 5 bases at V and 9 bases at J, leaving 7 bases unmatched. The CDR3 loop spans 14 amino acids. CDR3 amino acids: CASSPAGGVGEQFF. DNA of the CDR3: TGTGCCAGCAGCCCAGCGGGGGGGGTGGGTGAGCAGTTCTTC.

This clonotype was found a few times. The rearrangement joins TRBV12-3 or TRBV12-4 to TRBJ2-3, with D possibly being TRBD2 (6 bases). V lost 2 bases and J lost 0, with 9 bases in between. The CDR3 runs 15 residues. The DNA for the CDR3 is TGTGCCAGCAGTTTAAGGAGCGGGAGCACAGATACGCAGTATTTT. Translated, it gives CASSLRSGSTDTQYF.

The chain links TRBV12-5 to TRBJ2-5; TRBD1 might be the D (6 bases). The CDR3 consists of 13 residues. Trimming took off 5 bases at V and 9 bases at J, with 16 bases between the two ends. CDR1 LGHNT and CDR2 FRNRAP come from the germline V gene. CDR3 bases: TGTGCTAGTGGTCCTGGGCCGAAGGGGGCCCAGTACTTC. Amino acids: CASGPGPKGAQYF.

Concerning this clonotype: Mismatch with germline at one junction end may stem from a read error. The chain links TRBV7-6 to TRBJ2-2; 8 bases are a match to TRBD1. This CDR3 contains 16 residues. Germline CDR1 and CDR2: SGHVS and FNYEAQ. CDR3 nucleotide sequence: TGTGCCAGCAGCTCCGGACAGGGAAAACACACCGAGGAGCTGTTTTTT. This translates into CASSSGQGKHTEELFF. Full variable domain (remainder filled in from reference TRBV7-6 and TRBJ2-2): GAGVSQSPRYKVTKRGQDVALRCDPISGHVSLYWYRQALGQGPEFLTYFNYEAQQDKSGLPNDRFSAERPEGSISTLTIQRTEQRDSAMYRCASSSGQGKHTEELFFGEGSRLTVL.

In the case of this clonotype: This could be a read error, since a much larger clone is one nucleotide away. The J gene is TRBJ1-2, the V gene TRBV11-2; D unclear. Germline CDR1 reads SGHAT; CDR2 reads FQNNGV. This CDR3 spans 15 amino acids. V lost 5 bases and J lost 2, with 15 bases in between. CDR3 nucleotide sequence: TGTGCCAGCAGCGACACGGTGGATATCAACTATGGCTACACCTTC. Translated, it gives CASSDTVDINYGYTF.

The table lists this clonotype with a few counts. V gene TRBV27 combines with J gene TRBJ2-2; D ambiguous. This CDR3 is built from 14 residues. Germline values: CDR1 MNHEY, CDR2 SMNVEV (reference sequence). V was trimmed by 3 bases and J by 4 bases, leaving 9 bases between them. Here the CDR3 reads CASSFGPGTGELFF. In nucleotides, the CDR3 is TGTGCCAGCAGTTTTGGTCCGGGCACCGGGGAGCTGTTTTTT.

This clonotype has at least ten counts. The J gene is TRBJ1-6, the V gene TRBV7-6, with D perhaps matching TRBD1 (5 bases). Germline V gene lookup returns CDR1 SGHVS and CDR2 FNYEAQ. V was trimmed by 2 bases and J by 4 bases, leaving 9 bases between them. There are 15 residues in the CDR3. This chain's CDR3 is CASSLRDPYNSPLHF. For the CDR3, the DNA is TGTGCCAGCAGCTTACGGGACCCATATAATTCACCCCTCCACTTT.

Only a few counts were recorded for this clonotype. The CDR3 DNA sequence: TGTGCCAGCAGTACCCGGGGCGTAACTAATGAAAAACTGTTTTTT. Translated, it gives CASSTRGVTNEKLFF. The V call is TRBV27, the J call TRBJ1-4; D perhaps matches TRBD1 (5 bases). The CDR3 extends over 15 amino acids. V lost 5 bases to trimming and J lost 1 base, with 11 bases between them. CDR1 MNHEY and CDR2 SMNVEV come from the germline V gene (reference sequence).

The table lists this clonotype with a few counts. The CDR3 coding sequence is TGTGCCAGCAGCCCCGGACGGAGCATGGGGGTGGACAATGAGCAGTTCTTC. Translating it yields CASSPGRSMGVDNEQFF. The rearrangement links TRBV7-2 to TRBJ2-1; D may correspond to TRBD1 or TRBD2 (5 bases each). Trimming left V 5 bases short and J 5 bases short, with 22 bases between. Germline V gene data show CDR1 as SGHTA and CDR2 as FQGNSA. This CDR3 region has 17 residues.

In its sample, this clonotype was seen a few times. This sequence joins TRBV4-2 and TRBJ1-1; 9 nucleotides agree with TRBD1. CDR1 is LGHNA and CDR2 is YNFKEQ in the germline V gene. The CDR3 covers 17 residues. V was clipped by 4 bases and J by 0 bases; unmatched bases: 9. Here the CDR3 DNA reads TGTGCCAGCAGCCGACAGGGGGTGGGGGCCATGAACACTGAAGCTTTCTTT. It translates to CASSRQGVGAMNTEAFF.

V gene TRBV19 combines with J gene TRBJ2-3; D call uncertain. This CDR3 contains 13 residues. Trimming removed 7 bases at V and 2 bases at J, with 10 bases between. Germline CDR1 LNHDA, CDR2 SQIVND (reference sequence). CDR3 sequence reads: CASNSDLTDTQYF. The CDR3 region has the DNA TGTGCCAGTAACAGCGACCTCACAGATACGCAGTATTTT.

CDR3 region: CASSLVQDYEQYF. The CDR3 nucleotides read TGTGCCAGCAGCTTGGTCCAAGACTACGAGCAGTACTTC. The rearrangement joins TRBV5-4 to TRBJ2-7; D unclear. V gave up 0 bases and J gave up 3 bases, with 7 bases separating them. This CDR3 comprises 13 residues. CDR1 and CDR2 from the germline V gene are SGHNT and YYREEE (reference sequence).

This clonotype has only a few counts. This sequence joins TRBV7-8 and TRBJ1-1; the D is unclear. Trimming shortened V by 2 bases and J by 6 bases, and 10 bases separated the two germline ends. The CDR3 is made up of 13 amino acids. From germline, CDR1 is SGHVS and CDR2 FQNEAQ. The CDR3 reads CASSLRGGPEAFF. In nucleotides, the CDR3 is TGTGCCAGCAGCTTACGGGGTGGACCTGAAGCTTTCTTT.

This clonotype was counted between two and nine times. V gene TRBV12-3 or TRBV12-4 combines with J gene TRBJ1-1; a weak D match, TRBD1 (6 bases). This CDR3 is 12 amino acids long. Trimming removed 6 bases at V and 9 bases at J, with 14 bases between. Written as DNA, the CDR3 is TGTGCCAGCAGCCCGACAGGAGCTAAAGCTTTCTTT. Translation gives CASSPTGAKAFF.

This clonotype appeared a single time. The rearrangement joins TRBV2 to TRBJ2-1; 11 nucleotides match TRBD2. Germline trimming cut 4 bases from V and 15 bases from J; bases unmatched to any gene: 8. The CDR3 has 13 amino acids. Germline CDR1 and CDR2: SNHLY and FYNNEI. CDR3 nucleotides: TGTGCCAGCAGTGGTCGACTAGCGGGGTTGTCGTTCTTC. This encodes CASSGRLAGLSFF.

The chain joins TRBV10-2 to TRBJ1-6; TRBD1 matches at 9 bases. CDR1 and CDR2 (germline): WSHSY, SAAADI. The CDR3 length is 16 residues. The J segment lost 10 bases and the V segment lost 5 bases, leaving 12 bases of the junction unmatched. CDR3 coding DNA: TGCGCCAGCAGTCCACGAGACAGGGGGGGAGAGTCACCCCTCCACTTT. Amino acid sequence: CASSPRDRGGESPLHF.

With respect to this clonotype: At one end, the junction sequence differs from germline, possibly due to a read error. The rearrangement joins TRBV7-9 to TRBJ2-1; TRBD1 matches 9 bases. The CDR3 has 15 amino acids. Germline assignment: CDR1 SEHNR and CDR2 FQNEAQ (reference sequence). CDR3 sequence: CASSDLTGGYNEQSF. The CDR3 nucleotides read TGTGCCAGCAGCGATTTGACAGGGGGATACAATGAGCAGTCCTTC.

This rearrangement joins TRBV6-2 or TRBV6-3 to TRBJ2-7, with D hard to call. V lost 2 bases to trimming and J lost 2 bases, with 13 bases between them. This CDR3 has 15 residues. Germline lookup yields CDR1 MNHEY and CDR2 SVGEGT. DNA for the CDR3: TGTGCCAGCAGTTACAGCCTGAGCGAAGCCTACGAGCAGTACGTC. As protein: CASSYSLSEAYEQYV.

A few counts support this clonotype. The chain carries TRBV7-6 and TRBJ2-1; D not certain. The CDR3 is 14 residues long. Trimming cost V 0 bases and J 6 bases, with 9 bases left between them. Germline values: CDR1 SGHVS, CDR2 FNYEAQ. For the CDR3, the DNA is TGTGCCAGCAGCTTAGCGGTAGTAAGCAATGAGCAGTTCTTC. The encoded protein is CASSLAVVSNEQFF.

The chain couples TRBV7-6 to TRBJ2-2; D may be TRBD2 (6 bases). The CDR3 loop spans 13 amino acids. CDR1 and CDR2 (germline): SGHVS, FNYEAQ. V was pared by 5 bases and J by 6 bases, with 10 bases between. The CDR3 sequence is CASSVGGAGELFF. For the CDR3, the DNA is TGTGCCAGCAGCGTCGGAGGGGCCGGGGAGCTGTTTTTT.

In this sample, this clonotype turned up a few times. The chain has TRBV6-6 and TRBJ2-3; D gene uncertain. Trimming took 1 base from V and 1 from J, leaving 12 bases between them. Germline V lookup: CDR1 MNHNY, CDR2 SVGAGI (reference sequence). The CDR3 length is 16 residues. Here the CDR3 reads CASSYLRSPRTDTQYF. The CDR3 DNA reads TGTGCCAGCAGTTACTTGCGTAGCCCCCGCACAGATACGCAGTATTTT.

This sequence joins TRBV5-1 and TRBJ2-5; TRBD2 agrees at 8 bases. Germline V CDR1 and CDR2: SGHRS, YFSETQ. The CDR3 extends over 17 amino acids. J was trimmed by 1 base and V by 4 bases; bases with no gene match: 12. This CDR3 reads CASSPTRGGGLQETQYF. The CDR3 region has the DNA TGCGCCAGCAGCCCGACCCGGGGGGGGGGCCTCCAAGAGACCCAGTACTTC.

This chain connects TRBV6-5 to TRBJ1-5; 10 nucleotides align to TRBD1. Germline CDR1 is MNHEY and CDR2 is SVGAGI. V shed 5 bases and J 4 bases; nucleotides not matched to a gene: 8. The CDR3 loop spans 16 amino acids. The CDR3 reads CASSPLDRGPNQPQHF. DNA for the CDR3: TGTGCCAGCAGTCCCCTCGACAGGGGGCCTAATCAGCCCCAGCATTTT.